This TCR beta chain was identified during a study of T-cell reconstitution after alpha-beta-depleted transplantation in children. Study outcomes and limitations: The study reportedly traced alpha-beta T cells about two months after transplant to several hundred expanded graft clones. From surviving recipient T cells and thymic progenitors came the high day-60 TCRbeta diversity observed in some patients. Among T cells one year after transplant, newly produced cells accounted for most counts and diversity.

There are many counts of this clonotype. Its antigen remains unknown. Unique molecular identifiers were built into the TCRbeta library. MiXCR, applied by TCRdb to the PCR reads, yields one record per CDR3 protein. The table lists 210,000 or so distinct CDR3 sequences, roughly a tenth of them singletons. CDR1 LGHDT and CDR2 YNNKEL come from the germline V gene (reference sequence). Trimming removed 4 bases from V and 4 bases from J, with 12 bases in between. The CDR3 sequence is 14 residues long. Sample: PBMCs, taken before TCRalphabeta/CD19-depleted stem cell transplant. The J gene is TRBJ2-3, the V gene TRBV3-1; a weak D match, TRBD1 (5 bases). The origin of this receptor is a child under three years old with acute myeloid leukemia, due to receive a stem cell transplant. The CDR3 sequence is CASSPGYLADTQYF. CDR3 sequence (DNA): TGTGCCAGCAGCCCAGGGTATTTGGCAGATACGCAGTATTTT.